What follows is one TCR beta chain and its context. What it binds is unknown. CD8 cells regarded as naive lacked CD45RO, were positively chosen for CCR7, and omitted terminally differentiated effector memory CD45RA+ cells. The table came from immunoSEQ multiplex PCR; TCRdb's copy has only in-frame clones and leaves some out. The table records about 750,000 clones, around 93% of them present only once. These data originate in a study of shared clonotypes between healthy human individuals. Study in general: With ages of 18 to 49, the donors were a couple of women and a few men. Findings of the study overall: Generation probability values for non-shared clonotypes were lower than those for clonotypes shared by all four donors. Researchers sampled blood only, noting tissue repertoires likely differ.

This receptor was obtained from a man aged 25 to 40 in good health. Sample: naive CD8+ T cells sorted from blood.

CDR3 sequence: CASSRSTRRGYDYEQYF. DNA of the CDR3: TGTGCCAGCAGCCGATCAACCCGTCGGGGCTACGACTACGAGCAGTACTTC. V and J are TRBV5-4 and TRBJ2-7; D assignment may be TRBD1 or TRBD2 (5 bases each). The CDR3 spans 17 residues. CDR1 is SGHNT, CDR2 YYREEE, per germline (reference sequence). Deletions cut 4 bases from V and 3 bases from J, with 23 bases between.